This TCR beta chain was sequenced during a study of blood T cell repertoires in COVID-19. Profiled with immunoSEQ multiplex PCR; TCRdb holds only in-frame clones, not every one. The sample includes around 69,000 clones, 75% to 90% of them seen just once. The CDR3 covers 15 residues. Trimming stripped 3 bases from V and 6 bases from J, with 14 bases between. Germline-derived CDR1 and CDR2 are KGHDR and SFDVKD. The chain carries TRBV24-1 and TRBJ2-1, with a tentative D call TRBD2 (5 bases). Sequenced input: peripheral blood. The receptor's source is a woman aged 50 to 60 with active COVID-19. CDR3 in amino acids: CATSDPERLRNEQFF. In nucleotides, the CDR3 is TGTGCCACCAGTGATCCCGAGCGGCTTCGCAATGAGCAGTTCTTC.